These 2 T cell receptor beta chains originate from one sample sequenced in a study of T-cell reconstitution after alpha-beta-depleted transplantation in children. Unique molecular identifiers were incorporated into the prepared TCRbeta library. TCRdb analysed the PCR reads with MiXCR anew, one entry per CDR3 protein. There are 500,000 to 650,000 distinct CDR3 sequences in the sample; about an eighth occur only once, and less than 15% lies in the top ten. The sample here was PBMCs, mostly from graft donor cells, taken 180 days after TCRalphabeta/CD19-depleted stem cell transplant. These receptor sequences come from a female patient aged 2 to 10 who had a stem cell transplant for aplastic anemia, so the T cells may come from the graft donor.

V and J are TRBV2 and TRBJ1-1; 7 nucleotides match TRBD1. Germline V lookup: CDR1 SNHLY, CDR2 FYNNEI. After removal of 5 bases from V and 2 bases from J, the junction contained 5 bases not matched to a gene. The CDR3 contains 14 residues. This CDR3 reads CASSSDRANTEAFF. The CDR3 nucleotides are TGTGCCAGCAGTTCCGACAGGGCCAACACTGAAGCTTTCTTT.

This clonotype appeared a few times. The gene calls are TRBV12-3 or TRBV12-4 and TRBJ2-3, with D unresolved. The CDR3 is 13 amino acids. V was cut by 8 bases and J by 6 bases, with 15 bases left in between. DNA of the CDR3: TGTGCCAGCGCCCTGCCCCATCGGGATACGCAGTATTTT. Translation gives CASALPHRDTQYF.